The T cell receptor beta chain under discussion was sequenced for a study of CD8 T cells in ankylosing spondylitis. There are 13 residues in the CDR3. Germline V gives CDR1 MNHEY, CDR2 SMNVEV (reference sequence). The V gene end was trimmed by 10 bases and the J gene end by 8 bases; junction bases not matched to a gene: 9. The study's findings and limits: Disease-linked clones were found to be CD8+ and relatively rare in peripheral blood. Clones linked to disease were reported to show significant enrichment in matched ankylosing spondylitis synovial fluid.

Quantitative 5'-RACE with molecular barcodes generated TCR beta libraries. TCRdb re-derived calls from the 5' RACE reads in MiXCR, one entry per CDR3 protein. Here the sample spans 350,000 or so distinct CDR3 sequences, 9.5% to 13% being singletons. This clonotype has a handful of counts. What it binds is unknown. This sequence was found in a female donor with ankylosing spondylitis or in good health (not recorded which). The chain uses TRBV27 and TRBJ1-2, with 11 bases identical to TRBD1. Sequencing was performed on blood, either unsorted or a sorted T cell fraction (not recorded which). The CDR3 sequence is CATRRTGGIGYTF. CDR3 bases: TGTGCCACCCGGAGGACAGGGGGCATAGGCTACACCTTC.